This T cell receptor beta chain was profiled in a study of tumor-infiltrating lymphocytes in primary liver carcinoma. Across the study: Patients diagnosed with primary liver carcinoma received treatment through surgical resection. With diameters of roughly 4 to 10 cm, tumors were stage T1-T3 N0M0. Study-level points and caveats: Without sorting, CD4+ versus CD8+ T cell repertoires were not compared.

Details on this clonotype: Its target is unknown. It may be a read error: a sequence one base away is much more abundant.

Unsorted whole blood served as the source of blood RNA, and germline DNA was extracted as well. They drew about 4 milliliters of peripheral blood before surgery. Total RNA (around 0.45 ug) served as template for TCR beta cDNA synthesis primed by a constant-region primer. Slightly modified ARM-PCR served as the procedure for the TCR beta libraries. These libraries came from three rounds of nested multiplex PCR. The study ran its first two PCR rounds for roughly 9 cycles each, using TRBV1-TRBV30 forward primers and a C-beta reverse primer. TCRdb analysed the multiplex PCR reads with MiXCR anew, one entry per CDR3 protein. The table lists about 320,000 distinct CDR3 sequences, roughly 60% of them singletons, with about 8.4% in the top ten. This CDR3 contains 16 residues. The V and J ends lost 6 bases and 5 bases, in that order; junction bases with no gene match: 11. Germline V gene lookup returns CDR1 SGHNT and CDR2 YYREEE (reference sequence).

The chain couples TRBV5-4 to TRBJ2-1; TRBD2 matches at 10 bases. This TCR was recovered from a middle-aged man with primary liver carcinoma and hepatitis B virus infection. Sequenced input: peripheral blood. CDR3 DNA: TGTGCCAGCAACCCTGAAGCGGGAGGGGTAAACAATGAGCAGTTCTTC. It specifies CASNPEAGGVNNEQFF.